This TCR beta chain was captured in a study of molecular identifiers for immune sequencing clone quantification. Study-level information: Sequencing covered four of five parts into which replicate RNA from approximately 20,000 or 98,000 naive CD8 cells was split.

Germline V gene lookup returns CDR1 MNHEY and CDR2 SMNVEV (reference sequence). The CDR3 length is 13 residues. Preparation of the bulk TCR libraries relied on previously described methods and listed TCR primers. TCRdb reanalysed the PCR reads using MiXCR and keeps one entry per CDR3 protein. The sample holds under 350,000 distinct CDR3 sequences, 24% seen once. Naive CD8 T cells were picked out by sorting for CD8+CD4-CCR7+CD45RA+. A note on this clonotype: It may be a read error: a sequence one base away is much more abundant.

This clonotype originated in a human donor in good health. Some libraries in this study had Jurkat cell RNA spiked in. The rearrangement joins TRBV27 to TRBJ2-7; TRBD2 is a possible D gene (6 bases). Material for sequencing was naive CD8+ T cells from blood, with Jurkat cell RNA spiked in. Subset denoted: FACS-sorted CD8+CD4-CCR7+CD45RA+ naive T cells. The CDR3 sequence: CASNARGNYVQYF. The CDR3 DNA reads TGTGCCAGCAACGCCCGGGGGAACTACGTGCAGTACTTC.